This T cell receptor beta chain appears in the sequencing data of a study of blood T cell repertoires in COVID-19. Study details: Samples of COVID-19 (acute and convalescent) were obtained from the United States, Italy and Spain. From T cells, B-cell-depleted T cells, or PBMCs came the material, which was cDNA or gDNA.

This CDR3 is built from 15 residues. Germline CDR1 GTSNPN, CDR2 SVGIG (reference sequence). Trimming took off 0 bases at V and 4 bases at J, with 16 bases between the two ends. Original methodology: Researchers report that nucleated cell counts were estimated from reference gene primer amplification. The data were produced by immunoSEQ multiplex PCR, yet TCRdb's version contains in-frame clones alone and is incomplete. V and J calls and clone size are copied from that table; D and trimming were computed from the DNA. This table has over 250,000 clones, around 90% appearing once. Patients in Seattle were enrolled during active infection, then followed longitudinally.

This chain uses TRBV30 with TRBJ2-7; tentatively, D is TRBD2 (5 bases). The sequenced material came from peripheral blood. The sequence came from a person aged 18 to 35 with COVID-19, enrolled during active disease. CDR3 sequence: CAWSVASPLGYEQYF. The CDR3 DNA follows: TGTGCCTGGAGTGTAGCTAGCCCTTTAGGGTACGAGCAGTACTTC.